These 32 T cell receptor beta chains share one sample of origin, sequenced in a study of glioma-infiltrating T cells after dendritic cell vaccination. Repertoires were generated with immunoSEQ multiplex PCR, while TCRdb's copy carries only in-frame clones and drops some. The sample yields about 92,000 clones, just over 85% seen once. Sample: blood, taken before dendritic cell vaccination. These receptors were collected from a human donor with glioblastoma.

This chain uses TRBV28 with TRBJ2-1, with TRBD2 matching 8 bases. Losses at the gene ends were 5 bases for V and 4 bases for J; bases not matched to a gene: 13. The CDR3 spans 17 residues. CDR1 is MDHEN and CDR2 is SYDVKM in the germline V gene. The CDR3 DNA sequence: TGTGCCAGCAGTACAAGGGCAGCGGGAGAGAGGTACAATGAGCAGTTCTTC. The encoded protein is CASSTRAAGERYNEQFF.

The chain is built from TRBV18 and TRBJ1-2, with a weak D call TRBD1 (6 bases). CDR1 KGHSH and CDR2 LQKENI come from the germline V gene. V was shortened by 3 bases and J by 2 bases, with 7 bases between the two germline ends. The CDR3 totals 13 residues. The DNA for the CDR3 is TGTGCCAGCTCACCCGACAGGAACTATGGCTACACCTTC. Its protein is CASSPDRNYGYTF.

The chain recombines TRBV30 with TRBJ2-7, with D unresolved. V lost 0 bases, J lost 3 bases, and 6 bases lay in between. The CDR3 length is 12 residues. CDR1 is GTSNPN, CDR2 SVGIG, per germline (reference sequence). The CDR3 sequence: CAWSVTIYEQYF. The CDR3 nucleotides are TGTGCCTGGAGTGTAACTATCTACGAGCAGTACTTC.

CDR3 bases: TGTGCCAGCCGAGGATATAGCAATCAGCCCCAGCATTTT. Its protein product is CASRGYSNQPQHF. This sequence joins TRBV27 and TRBJ1-5; no definite D call. CDR1 is MNHEY and CDR2 is SMNVEV in the germline V gene (reference sequence). Deletions cut 8 bases from V and 0 bases from J, with 8 bases between. This CDR3 spans 13 amino acids.

CDR3 amino acids: CASSIRRRDVGLTQHF. CDR3 DNA: TGTGCCAGTAGTATACGGCGGAGAGACGTAGGTTTGACCCAGCATTTT. The chain employs TRBV19 and TRBJ1-5; D unresolved. In germline, CDR1 is LNHDA, CDR2 SQIVND (reference sequence). The CDR3 is 16 amino acids. Trimming pared 2 bases from V and 11 bases from J, leaving 22 bases between.

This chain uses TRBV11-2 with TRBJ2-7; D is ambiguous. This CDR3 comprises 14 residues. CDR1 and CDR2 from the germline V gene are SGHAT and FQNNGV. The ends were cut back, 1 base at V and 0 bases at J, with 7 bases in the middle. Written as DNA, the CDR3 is TGTGCCAGCAGCTTAGCCCCGGGCTCCTACGAGCAGTACTTC. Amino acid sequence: CASSLAPGSYEQYF. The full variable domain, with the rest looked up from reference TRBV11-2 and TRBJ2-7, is EAGVAQSPRYKIIEKRQSVAFWCNPISGHATLYWYQQILGQGPKLLIQFQNNGVVDDSQLPKDRFSAERLKGVDSTLKIQPAKLEDSAVYLCASSLAPGSYEQYFGPGTRLTVT.

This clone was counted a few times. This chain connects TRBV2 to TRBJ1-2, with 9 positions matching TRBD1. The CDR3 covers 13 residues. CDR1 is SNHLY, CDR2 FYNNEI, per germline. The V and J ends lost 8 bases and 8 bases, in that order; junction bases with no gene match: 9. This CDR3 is CASHNDRGNGYTF. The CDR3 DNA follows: TGTGCCAGCCATAACGACAGGGGGAACGGCTACACCTTC.

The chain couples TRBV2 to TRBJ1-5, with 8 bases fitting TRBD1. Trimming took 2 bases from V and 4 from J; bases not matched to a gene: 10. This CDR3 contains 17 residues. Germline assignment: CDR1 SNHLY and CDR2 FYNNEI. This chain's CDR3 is CASSESAGGLSNQPQHF. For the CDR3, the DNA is TGTGCCAGCAGTGAATCGGCAGGGGGCCTAAGTAATCAGCCCCAGCATTTT.

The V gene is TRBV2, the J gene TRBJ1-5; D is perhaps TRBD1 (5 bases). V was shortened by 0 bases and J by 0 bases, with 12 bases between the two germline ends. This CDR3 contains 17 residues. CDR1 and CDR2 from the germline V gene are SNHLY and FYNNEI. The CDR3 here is CASSEAEGASSNQPQHF. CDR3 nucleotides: TGTGCCAGCAGTGAAGCTGAAGGGGCGTCTAGCAATCAGCCCCAGCATTTT. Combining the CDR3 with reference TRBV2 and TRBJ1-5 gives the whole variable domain EPEVTQTPSHQVTQMGQEVILRCVPISNHLYFYWYRQILGQKVEFLVSFYNNEISEKSEIFDDQFSVERPDGSNFTLKIRSTKLEDSAMYFCASSEAEGASSNQPQHFGDGTRLSIL.

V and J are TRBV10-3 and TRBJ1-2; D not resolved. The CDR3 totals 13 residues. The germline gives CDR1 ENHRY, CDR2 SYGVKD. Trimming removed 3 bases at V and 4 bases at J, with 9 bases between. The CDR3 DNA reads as TGTGCCATCAGTGATCCGGGGATCTATGGCTACACCTTC. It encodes CAISDPGIYGYTF.

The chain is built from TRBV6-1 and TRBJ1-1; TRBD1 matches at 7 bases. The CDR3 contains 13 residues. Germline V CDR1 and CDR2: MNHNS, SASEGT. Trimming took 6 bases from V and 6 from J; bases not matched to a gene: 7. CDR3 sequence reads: CASSPIQGPEAFF. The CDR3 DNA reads TGTGCCAGCAGCCCCATACAGGGGCCTGAAGCTTTCTTT.

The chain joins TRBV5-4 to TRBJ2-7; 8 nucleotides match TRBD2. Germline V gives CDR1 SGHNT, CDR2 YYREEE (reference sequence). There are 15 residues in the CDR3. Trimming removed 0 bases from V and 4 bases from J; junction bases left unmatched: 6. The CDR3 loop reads CASSLAGGGLYEQYF. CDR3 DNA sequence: TGTGCCAGCAGCTTGGCCGGGGGGGGGCTATACGAGCAGTACTTC.

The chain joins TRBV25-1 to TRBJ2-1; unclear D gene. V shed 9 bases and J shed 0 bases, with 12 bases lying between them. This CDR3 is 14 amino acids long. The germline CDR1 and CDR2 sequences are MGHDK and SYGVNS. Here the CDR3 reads CASAPLASYNEQFF. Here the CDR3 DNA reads TGTGCCAGTGCCCCCTTAGCCTCCTACAATGAGCAGTTCTTC.

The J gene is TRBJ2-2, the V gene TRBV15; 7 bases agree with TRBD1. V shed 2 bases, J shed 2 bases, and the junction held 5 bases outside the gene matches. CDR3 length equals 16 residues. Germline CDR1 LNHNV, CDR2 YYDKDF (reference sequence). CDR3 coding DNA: TGTGCCACCAGCAGATTCACAGGGGCTAACACCGGGGAGCTGTTTTTT. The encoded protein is CATSRFTGANTGELFF.

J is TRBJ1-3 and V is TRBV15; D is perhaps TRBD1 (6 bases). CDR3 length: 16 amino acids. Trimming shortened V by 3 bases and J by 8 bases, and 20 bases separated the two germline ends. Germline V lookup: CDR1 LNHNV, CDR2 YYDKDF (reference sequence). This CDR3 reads CATSRRGPTGWDTIYF. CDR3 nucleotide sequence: TGTGCCACCAGCAGGAGGGGACCGACAGGATGGGACACCATATATTTT.

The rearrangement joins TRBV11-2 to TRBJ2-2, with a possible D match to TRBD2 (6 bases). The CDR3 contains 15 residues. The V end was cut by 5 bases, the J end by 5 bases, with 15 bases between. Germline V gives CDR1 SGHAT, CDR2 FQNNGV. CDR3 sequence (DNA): TGTGCCAGCAGCGTAGGAGAGGCGGGAACCGGGGAGCTGTTTTTT. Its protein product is CASSVGEAGTGELFF.

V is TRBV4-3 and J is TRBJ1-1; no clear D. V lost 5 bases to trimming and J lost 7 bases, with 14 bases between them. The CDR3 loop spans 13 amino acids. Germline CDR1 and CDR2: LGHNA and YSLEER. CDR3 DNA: TGCGCCAGCAGCTTCCACTTTCTCGGTGAAGCTTTCTTT. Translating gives CASSFHFLGEAFF.

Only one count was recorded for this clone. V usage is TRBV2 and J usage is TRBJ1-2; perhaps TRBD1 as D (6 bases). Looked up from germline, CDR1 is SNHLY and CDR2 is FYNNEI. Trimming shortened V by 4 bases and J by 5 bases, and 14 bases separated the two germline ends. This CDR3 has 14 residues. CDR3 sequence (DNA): TGTGCCAGCAGTGTACGGGCAGGGGAATATGGCTACACCTTC. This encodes CASSVRAGEYGYTF.

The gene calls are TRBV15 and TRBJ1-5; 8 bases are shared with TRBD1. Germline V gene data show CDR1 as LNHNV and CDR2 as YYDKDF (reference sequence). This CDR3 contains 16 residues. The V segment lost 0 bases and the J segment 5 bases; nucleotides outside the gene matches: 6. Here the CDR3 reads CATSRDLDRVYQPQHF. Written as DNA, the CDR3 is TGTGCCACCAGCAGAGATCTGGACAGGGTCTATCAGCCCCAGCATTTT.

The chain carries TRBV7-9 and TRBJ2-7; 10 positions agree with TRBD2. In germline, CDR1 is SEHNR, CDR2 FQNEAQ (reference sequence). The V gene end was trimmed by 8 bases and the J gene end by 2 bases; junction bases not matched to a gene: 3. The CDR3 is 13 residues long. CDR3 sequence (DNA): TGTGCCAGCGGAGCGGGAGGGCCCTACGAGCAGTACTTC. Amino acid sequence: CASGAGGPYEQYF.

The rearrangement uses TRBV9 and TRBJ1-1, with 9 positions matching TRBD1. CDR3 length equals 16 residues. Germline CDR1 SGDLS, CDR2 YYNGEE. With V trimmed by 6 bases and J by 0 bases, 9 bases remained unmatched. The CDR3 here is CASNRGQGYMNTEAFF. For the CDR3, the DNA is TGTGCCAGCAACCGGGGACAGGGATACATGAACACTGAAGCTTTCTTT.

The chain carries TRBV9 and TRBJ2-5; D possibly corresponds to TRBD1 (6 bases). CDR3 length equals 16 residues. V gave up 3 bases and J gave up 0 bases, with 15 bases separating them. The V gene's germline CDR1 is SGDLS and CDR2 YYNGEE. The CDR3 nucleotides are TGTGCCAGCAGCGCAAAGACTCAGGGGTACCAAGAGACCCAGTACTTC. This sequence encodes CASSAKTQGYQETQYF.

The DNA for the CDR3 is TGTGCCAGTAGTATAGATTTACTAGCGCAAGCGGCCGGGGAGCTGTTTTTT. Amino acids: CASSIDLLAQAAGELFF. The chain employs TRBV19 and TRBJ2-2, with TRBD2 matching over 7 bases. Germline values: CDR1 LNHDA, CDR2 SQIVND (reference sequence). J gave up 6 bases and V 0 bases, and 10 bases lay outside the gene matches. This CDR3 is built from 17 residues.

The CDR3 protein is CASSATGRIDEQYF. As DNA, the CDR3 is TGTGCCAGCAGCGCGACAGGGCGAATAGACGAGCAGTACTTC. The chain has TRBV9 and TRBJ2-7, with TRBD1 matching 7 bases. CDR1 and CDR2 (germline): SGDLS, YYNGEE. The CDR3 runs to 14 residues. Trimming took 3 bases from V and 5 from J; bases not matched to a gene: 8.

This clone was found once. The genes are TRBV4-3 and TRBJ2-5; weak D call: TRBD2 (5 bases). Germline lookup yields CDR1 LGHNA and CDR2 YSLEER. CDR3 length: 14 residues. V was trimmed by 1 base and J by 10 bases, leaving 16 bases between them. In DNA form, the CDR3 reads TGCGCCAGCAGCCAAGGCCCTGAGGGAAGTTACCAGTACTTC. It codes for CASSQGPEGSYQYF.

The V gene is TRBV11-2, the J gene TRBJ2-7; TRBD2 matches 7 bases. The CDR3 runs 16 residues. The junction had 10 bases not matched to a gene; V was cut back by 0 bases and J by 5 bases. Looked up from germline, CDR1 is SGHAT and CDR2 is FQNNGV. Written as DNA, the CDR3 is TGTGCCAGCAGCTTAGATCGGCTAGCGGTACGGCACGAGCAGTACTTC. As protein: CASSLDRLAVRHEQYF.

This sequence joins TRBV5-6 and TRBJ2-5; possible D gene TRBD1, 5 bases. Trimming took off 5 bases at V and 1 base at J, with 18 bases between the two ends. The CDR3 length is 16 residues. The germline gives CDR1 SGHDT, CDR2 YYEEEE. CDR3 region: CASRQYADRFQETQYF. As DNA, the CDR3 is TGTGCCAGCAGGCAATACGCCGACAGATTCCAAGAGACCCAGTACTTC. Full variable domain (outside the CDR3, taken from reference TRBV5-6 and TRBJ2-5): DAGVTQSPTHLIKTRGQQVTLRCSPKSGHDTVSWYQQALGQGPQFIFQYYEEEERQRGNFPDRFSGHQFPNYSSELNVNALLLGDSALYLCASRQYADRFQETQYFGPGTRLLVL.

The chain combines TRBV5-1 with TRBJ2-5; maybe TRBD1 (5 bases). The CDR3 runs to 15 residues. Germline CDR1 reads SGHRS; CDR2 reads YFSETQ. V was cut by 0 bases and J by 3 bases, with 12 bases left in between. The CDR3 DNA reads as TGCGCCAGCAGCTTGGTCGTGGGCAGGGAAGAGACCCAGTACTTC. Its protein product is CASSLVVGREETQYF. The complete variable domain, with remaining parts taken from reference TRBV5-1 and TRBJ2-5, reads KAGVTQTPRYLIKTRGQQVTLSCSPISGHRSVSWYQQTPGQGLQFLFEYFSETQRNKGNFPGRFSGRQFSNSRSEMNVSTLELGDSALYLCASSLVVGREETQYFGPGTRLLVL.

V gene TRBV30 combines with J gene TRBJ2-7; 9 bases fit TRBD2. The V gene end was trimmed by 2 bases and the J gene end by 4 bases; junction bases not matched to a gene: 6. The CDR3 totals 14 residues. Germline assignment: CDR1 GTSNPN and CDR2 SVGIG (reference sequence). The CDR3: CAWSLWREGYEQYF. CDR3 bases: TGTGCCTGGAGTTTATGGCGGGAGGGTTACGAGCAGTACTTC.

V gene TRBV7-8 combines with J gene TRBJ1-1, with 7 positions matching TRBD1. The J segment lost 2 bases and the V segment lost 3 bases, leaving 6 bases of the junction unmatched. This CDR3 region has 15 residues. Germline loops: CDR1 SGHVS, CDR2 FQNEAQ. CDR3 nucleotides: TGTGCCAGCAGCTTTGGTGGGGACAGTAACACTGAAGCTTTCTTT. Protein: CASSFGGDSNTEAFF.

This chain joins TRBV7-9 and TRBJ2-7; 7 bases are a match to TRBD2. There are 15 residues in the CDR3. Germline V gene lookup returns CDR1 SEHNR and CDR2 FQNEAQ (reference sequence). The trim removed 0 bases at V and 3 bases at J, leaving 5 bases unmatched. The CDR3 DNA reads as TGTGCCAGCAGCTTAGCGGGGGGGAATTACTACGAGCAGTACTTC. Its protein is CASSLAGGNYYEQYF.

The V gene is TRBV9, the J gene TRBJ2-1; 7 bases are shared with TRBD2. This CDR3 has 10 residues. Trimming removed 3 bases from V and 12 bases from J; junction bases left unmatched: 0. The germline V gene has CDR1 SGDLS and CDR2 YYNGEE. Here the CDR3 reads CASSGTRQFF. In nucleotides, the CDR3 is TGTGCCAGCAGCGGGACTAGGCAGTTCTTC.